Listed here are 12 T cell receptor beta chains from one sample, sequenced in a study of T cell clonality in common variable immunodeficiency. Libraries were prepared by immunoSEQ multiplex PCR; TCRdb keeps only in-frame clonotypes and omits some of them. The table records approximately 42,000 clones without singletons, the ten largest covering approximately 1.3%. Sample: peripheral blood mononuclear cells. The source is a person aged 18 to 69 in good health.

This clone was detected ten times or more. The read finishes 3 residues shy of the CDR3 end, and the germline J gene is used to complete it. The chain carries TRBV5-6 and TRBJ2-7, with D perhaps TRBD1 (5 bases). CDR1 is SGHDT, CDR2 YYEEEE, per germline. V dropped 1 base and J dropped 6 bases, with 11 bases sitting between them. The CDR3 is 13 residues long. CDR3: CASSLPAGSEQYF. Partial CDR3 DNA: TGTGCCAGCAGCTTGCCCGCAGGGTCCGAG.

Points on this clone: The read terminates 3 residues ahead of where the CDR3 ends, so the germline J gene completes it. V usage is TRBV19 and J usage is TRBJ1-3, with 9 bases that match TRBD1. Germline CDR1 reads LNHDA; CDR2 reads SQIVND (reference sequence). J lost 0 bases, V lost 10 bases, and 13 bases had no gene match. This CDR3 contains 17 residues. The CDR3 loop is CATPPRDRVHSGNTIYF. The covered CDR3 bases are TGTGCCACCCCCCCCAGGGACAGGGTTCACTCTGGAAACACC.

To note about this clone: The CDR3 end falls 3 residues outside the read, so it is completed with the germline J gene. This chain links TRBV2 with TRBJ2-1; TRBD2 aligns across 10 bases. The J segment lost 5 bases and the V segment lost 8 bases, leaving 18 bases of the junction unmatched. The CDR3 runs 18 residues. From germline, CDR1 is SNHLY and CDR2 FYNNEI. Partial CDR3 DNA: TGTGCCAGCTCCGTTCTAGCGGGAGCAAATTTTATTGACAATGAG. Translated, it gives CASSVLAGANFIDNE. The CDR3, in full, reads CASSVLAGANFIDNEQFF.

This clone was counted many times. The CDR3 goes on 3 residues after the read ends, and that part is filled in from the germline J gene. V usage is TRBV19 and J usage is TRBJ1-5, with TRBD1 matching 9 bases. The CDR3 covers 15 residues. V lost 7 bases to trimming and J lost 5 bases; unmatched junction nucleotides: 9. Per germline, CDR1 LNHDA and CDR2 SQIVND (reference sequence). CDR3 DNA (partial): TGTGCCAGTATGACGACAGGGGGATCAGATCAGCCC. It codes for CASMTTGGSDQP. The full-length CDR3 reads as CASMTTGGSDQPQHF. The full variable domain, rest sourced from reference TRBV19 and TRBJ1-5, is DGGITQSPKYLFRKEGQNVTLSCEQNLNHDAMYWYRQDPGQGLRLIYYSQIVNDFQKGDIAEGYSVSREKKESFPLTVTSAQKNPTAFYLCASMTTGGSDQPQHFGDGTRLSIL.

This clone was counted ten times or more. The read terminates 3 residues before the CDR3 end, so the remaining end is supplied by the germline J gene. The rearrangement uses TRBV20-1 and TRBJ2-7, with D possibly TRBD2 on 6 matching bases. V shed 6 bases and J shed 3 bases, with 21 bases lying between them. Looked up from germline, CDR1 is DFQATT and CDR2 is SNEGSKA (reference sequence). The CDR3 has 15 residues. The part of the CDR3 DNA that was read is TGCAGTGCCCAGGGCGTTGGGCTAGCGAACTACGAG. Its protein is CSAQGVGLANYE. Given in full, the CDR3 is CSAQGVGLANYEQYF.

At least ten counts were recorded for this clone. CDR3 DNA, as far as it was read: TGTGCCAGCAGCCAAGGACTAGCGGGTATCTACGAG. This encodes CASSQGLAGIYE. From start to end, the CDR3 is CASSQGLAGIYEQYF. V gene TRBV14 combines with J gene TRBJ2-7; the match to TRBD2 covers 10 bases. The read ends 3 residues before the CDR3 terminus; that terminus is restored from the germline J gene. V lost 1 base to trimming and J lost 3 bases; unmatched junction nucleotides: 3. The CDR3 consists of 15 residues. Germline V gene lookup returns CDR1 SGHDN and CDR2 FVKESK.

This clone was found many times. The read ends 3 residues before the CDR3 terminus; that terminus is restored from the germline J gene. The chain employs TRBV20-1 and TRBJ2-4; D is ambiguous. The CDR3 extends over 15 amino acids. The germline V gene has CDR1 DFQATT and CDR2 SNEGSKA (reference sequence). CDR3 bases read: TGCAGTGCTAGAGACCTCACTTCCACCGTGGTCGTT. It codes for CSARDLTSTVVV. The whole CDR3 reads CSARDLTSTVVVQYF.

This clone appeared many times. The read terminates 3 residues before the CDR3 end, so the remaining end is supplied by the germline J gene. The chain couples TRBV7-9 to TRBJ1-2; maybe TRBD1 (6 bases). This CDR3 spans 15 amino acids. The V and J ends lost 3 bases and 4 bases respectively, with 15 bases between them. From germline, CDR1 is SEHNR and CDR2 FQNEAQ (reference sequence). This CDR3 is CASSFYRVPIYGYTF. The sequenced CDR3 bases are TGTGCCAGCAGCTTTTACAGGGTCCCTATCTATGGC.

This clone was seen repeatedly, ten times or more. The missing CDR3 end, 3 residues past where the read stops, is filled in from the germline J gene. The V call is TRBV5-1, the J call TRBJ1-2; D not certain. CDR1 SGHRS and CDR2 YFSETQ come from the germline V gene. The CDR3 sequence is 15 residues long. The CDR3 sequence: CASSHGLTGDYEYTF. CDR3 DNA (partial): TGCGCCAGCAGCCACGGACTAACTGGAGACTACGAG.

Incomplete CDR3 DNA: TGTGCCAGCAGCCTCGGGACTAACTACAATGAG. Protein: CASSLGTNYNE. The entire CDR3 reads CASSLGTNYNEQFF. The rearrangement uses TRBV7-9 and TRBJ2-1, with TRBD2 identical over 7 bases. The sequenced fragment ends 3 residues before the CDR3 boundary, so the rest is inferred from the germline J gene. V was pared by 5 bases and J by 3 bases, with 4 bases of the junction left unmatched. CDR1 and CDR2 from the germline V gene are SEHNR and FQNEAQ (reference sequence). The CDR3 loop spans 14 amino acids.

Many counts were recorded for this clone. The DNA ends 3 residues before the CDR3 does, and the rest of the CDR3 is filled in from the germline J gene. The chain is built from TRBV7-3 and TRBJ2-2, with 7 bases identical to TRBD1. This CDR3 is 14 amino acids long. CDR1 and CDR2 from the germline V gene are SGHTA and FQGTGA. V lost 5 bases to trimming and J lost 6 bases; unmatched junction nucleotides: 6. Partial CDR3 DNA: TGTGCCAGCAGCACAGGGGCGCCCCCCGGGGAG. Residues: CASSTGAPPGE. The full CDR3 is CASSTGAPPGELFF.

Comments on this clone: The read terminates 3 residues before the CDR3 end, so the remaining end is supplied by the germline J gene. The chain uses TRBV5-1 and TRBJ2-1, with 8 bases lining up with TRBD2. Germline CDR1 and CDR2: SGHRS and YFSETQ. V lost 0 bases to trimming and J lost 0 bases; unmatched junction nucleotides: 8. There are 18 residues in the CDR3. The CDR3 bases that were read are TGCGCCAGCAGCTTGGATAGTAGCGGGACCTTCTCCTACAATGAG. It is translated as CASSLDSSGTFSYNE. The entire CDR3 protein is CASSLDSSGTFSYNEQFF.